This TCR beta chain was sequenced for a study of T cells in Graves' hyperthyroidism and ophthalmopathy (dated 2019 in TCRdb). For the study in its entirety: Peripheral blood samples were taken at the time of initial diagnosis, prior to any treatment. To identify TCR V-J signatures that set the groups apart, the researchers used a discovery cohort of about a hundred patients, made up of approximately 43 with Graves' ophthalmopathy and around 58 with stable Graves' hyperthyroidism. An independent validation cohort of about 19 hyperthyroidism patients and approximately 17 patients who later progressed to ophthalmopathy tested prospective prediction of ophthalmopathy. The roughly 99 discovery patients were divided at random into training and test sets in a 7:3 ratio. In addition, the study compared T-cell repertoires in thyroid tissue and in blood from several Graves' hyperthyroidism patients. Once sampling was done, hyperthyroidism patients were given methimazole at a starting dose of 30 mg daily, whereas ophthalmopathy patients were given high-dose intravenous methylprednisolone. According to the paper, TCR Vbeta CDR3 sequencing was carried out on some 130 peripheral blood samples, which came from around 43 ophthalmopathy, 80 or so hyperthyroidism and roughly 17 progressor patients.

The CDR3 starts with the cysteine, ends with the phenylalanine, and has 14 residues. CDR3 DNA only is kept here, 42 bases in frame from base 1. CDR1 and CDR2 are read off the germline V gene (reference sequence) as SEHNR and FQNEAQ. Overall results and qualifications from the work: No statistical method was used to set the sample size in advance, and investigators knew the group allocation. During validation, the model predicted progression to ophthalmopathy a median of around six months ahead of onset, with around 71% sensitivity and around 73% specificity. A 13 V-J signature model separated ophthalmopathy from stable hyperthyroidism, with approximately 87% sensitivity and 81% to 82% specificity in cross-validation and 80%/75% in testing. Most expanded thyroid clonotypes (frequency above 0.001) were also detected in blood, suggesting blood repertoires may reflect thyroid immune responses.

About this clonotype: Its recognized antigen is unknown. A much larger clone differs by one base, so this may be a read error.

A patient counted as having stable Graves' hyperthyroidism if no progression to ophthalmopathy occurred over 18 months of follow-up. The hyperthyroidism patients were between 18 and 65 years old and newly diagnosed, with a disease duration of less than 2 months. Exclusion was applied to patients with uncontrolled infections, other autoimmune diseases, pregnancy or lactation. Diagnoses were based on clinical symptoms, serum thyroxine and TRAb, thyroid ultrasound and orbital computed tomography. PBMCs were isolated from approximately 10 ml of fresh peripheral blood by Ficoll-Paque density gradient centrifugation. Total RNA was extracted with Trizol reagent, and quality was checked on an Agilent 2100 Bioanalyzer. The TCR beta CDR3 regions were amplified from the RNA transcripts. A first-round RT-PCR of the TCR CDR3 used the HTBI primer set with the Qiagen OneStep RT-PCR kit. A second multiplex PCR round built the libraries, followed by size selection and purification. Sequencing of the libraries was done on an Illumina HiSeq2000 using paired-end 100 bp reads. On the authors' methods: SOAPnuke was used to process the raw data, with reads discarded if the reads contained adapters or uncalled bases, had a mean Phred below 15, or lacked an exact constant-primer or identifier match. COPE v1.2.5 was used to merge high-quality paired reads, and clonotypes were defined as unique nucleotide sequences. MiTCR v1.1 was used to align the clonotypes against IMGT TRBV, TRBD and TRBJ reference segments. The analysis included only V-J combinations with a frequency above 0.0001, which together covered around 99% of the repertoires. A TCS score was defined as the ratio between F50 (clonal expansion) and ExV (chaos), using BLOSUM62-based TCRdist between CDR3 peptides within each V-J. Welch's t-statistics and random forest reduced around 510 V-J features to roughly 13, which were used in a naive Bayes classifier (R e1071). TCRdb cleaned the public reads at Q25 with fastp, built clones with MiXCR and kept in-frame beta chains. Rows matching on CDR3 protein sequence are summarized as one entry with the most common DNA and genes. The V and J calls and clone size come from TCRdb's table, not from the authors' own analysis. The sample table shows hundreds of thousands of distinct CDR3 sequences, and 12% to 15% are seen once. Roughly 10% of the sample is in the top ten clones.

Sequenced material: blood. Recombination connected TRBV7-9 to TRBJ1-3; no D gene can be assigned with confidence. This sequence was found in a woman aged 18-30 years with Graves' hyperthyroidism. At the DNA level, the sequence is TGTGCCAGCAGCGTCCGGCAATCTGGAAACACCATACATTTT. Translated, this is CASSVRQSGNTIHF.